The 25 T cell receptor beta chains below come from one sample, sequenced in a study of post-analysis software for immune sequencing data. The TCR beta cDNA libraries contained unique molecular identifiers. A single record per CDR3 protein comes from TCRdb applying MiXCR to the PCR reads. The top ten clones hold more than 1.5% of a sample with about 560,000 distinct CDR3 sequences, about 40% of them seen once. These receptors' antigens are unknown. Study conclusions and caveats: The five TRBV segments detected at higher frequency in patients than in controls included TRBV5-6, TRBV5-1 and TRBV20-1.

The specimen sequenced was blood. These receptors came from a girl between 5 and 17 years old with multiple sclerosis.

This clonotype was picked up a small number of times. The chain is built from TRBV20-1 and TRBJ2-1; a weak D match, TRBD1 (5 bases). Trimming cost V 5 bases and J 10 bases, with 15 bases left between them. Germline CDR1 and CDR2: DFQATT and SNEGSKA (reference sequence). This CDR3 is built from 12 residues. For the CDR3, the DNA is TGCAGTGCTCAGCCCCCGGCAGGGGAGCAGTTCTTC. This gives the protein CSAQPPAGEQFF.

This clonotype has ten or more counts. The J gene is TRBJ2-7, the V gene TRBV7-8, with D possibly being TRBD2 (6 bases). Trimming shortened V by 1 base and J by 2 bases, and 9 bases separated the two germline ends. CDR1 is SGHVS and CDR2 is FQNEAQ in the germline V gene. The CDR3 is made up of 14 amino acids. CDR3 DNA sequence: TGTGCCAGCAGCTTAGGGGGACTTACCTACGAGCAGTACTTC. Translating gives CASSLGGLTYEQYF. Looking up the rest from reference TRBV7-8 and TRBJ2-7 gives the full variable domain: GAGVSQSPRYKVAKRGQDVALRCDPISGHVSLFWYQQALGQGPEFLTYFQNEAQLDKSGLPSDRFFAERPEGSVSTLKIQRTQQEDSAVYLCASSLGGLTYEQYFGPGTRLTVT.

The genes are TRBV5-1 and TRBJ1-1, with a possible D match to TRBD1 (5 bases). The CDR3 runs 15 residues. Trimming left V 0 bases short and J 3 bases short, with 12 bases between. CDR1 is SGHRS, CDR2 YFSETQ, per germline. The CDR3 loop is CASSLEGLLDTEAFF. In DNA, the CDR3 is TGCGCCAGCAGCTTGGAGGGGCTCCTGGACACTGAAGCTTTCTTT.

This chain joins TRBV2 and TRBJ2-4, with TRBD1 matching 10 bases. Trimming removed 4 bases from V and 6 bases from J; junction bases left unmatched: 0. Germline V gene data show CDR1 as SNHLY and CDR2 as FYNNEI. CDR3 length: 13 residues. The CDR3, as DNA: TGTGCCAGCAGTGGGACAGGGGGAAACATTCAGTACTTC. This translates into CASSGTGGNIQYF.

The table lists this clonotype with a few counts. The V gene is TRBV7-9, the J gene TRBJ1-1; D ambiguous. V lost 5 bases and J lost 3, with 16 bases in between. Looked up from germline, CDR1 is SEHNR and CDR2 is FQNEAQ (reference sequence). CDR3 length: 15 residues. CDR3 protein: CASSRHPVEDTEAFF. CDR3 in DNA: TGTGCCAGCAGCCGTCACCCCGTGGAGGACACTGAAGCTTTCTTT. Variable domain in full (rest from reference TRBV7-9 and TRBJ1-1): DTGVSQNPRHKITKRGQNVTFRCDPISEHNRLYWYRQTLGQGPEFLTYFQNEAQLEKSRLLSDRFSAERPKGSFSTLEIQRTEQGDSAMYLCASSRHPVEDTEAFFGQGTRLTVV.

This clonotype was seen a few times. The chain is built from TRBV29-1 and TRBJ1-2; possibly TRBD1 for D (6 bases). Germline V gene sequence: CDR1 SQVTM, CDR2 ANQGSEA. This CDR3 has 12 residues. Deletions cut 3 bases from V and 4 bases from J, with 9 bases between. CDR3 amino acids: CSVDPRGYGYTF. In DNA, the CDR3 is TGCAGCGTTGATCCCAGGGGCTATGGCTACACCTTC.

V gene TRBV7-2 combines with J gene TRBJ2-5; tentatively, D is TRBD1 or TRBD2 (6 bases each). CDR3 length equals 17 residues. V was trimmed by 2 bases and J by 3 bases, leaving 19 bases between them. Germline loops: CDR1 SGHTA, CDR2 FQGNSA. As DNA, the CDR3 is TGTGCCAGCAGCTTAAGGTTTAGGACGGGGGCCAAAGAGACCCAGTACTTC. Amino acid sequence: CASSLRFRTGAKETQYF.

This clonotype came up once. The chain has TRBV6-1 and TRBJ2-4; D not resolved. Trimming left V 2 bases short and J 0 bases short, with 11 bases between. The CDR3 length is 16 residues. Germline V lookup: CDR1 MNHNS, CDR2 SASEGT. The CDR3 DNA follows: TGTGCCAGCAGTGAAAGGACCATACGAGCCAAAAACATTCAGTACTTC. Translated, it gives CASSERTIRAKNIQYF.

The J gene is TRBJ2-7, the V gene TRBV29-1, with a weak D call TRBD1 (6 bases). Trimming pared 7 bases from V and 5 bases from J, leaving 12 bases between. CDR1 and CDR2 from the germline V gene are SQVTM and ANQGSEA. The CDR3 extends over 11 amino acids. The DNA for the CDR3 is TGCAGCGCTGGTAGGGGGAACGAGCAGTACTTC. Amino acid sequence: CSAGRGNEQYF.

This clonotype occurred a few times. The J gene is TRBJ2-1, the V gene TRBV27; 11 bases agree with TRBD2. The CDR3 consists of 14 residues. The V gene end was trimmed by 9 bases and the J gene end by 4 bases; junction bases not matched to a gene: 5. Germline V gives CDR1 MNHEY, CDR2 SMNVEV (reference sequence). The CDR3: CASSGLAEYNEQFF. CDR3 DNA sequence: TGTGCCAGTTCGGGACTAGCGGAATACAATGAGCAGTTCTTC.

CDR3 in amino acids: CAIRVLAGGLAKNIQYF. DNA for the CDR3: TGTGCCATCCGGGTCCTAGCGGGGGGGCTTGCCAAAAACATTCAGTACTTC. This chain uses TRBV2 with TRBJ2-4; TRBD2 matches 12 bases. With V trimmed by 10 bases and J by 1 base, 11 bases remained unmatched. The CDR3 loop spans 17 amino acids. The germline V gene encodes CDR1 SNHLY and CDR2 FYNNEI.

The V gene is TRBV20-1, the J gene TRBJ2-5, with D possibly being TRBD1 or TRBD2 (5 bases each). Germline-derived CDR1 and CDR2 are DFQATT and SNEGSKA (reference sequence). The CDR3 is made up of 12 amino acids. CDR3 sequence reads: CSPVRGRETQYF. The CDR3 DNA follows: TGCAGCCCAGTCCGGGGCCGCGAGACCCAGTACTTC.

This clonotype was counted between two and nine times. Here the CDR3 DNA reads TGTGCCACCTTCGGGCAGCTGCGGGTGACCTATGGCTACACCTTC. Translated, it gives CATFGQLRVTYGYTF. The chain couples TRBV25-1 to TRBJ1-2; D ambiguous. Germline values: CDR1 MGHDK, CDR2 SYGVNS. The CDR3 runs 15 residues. Deletions cut 10 bases from V and 4 bases from J, with 22 bases between.

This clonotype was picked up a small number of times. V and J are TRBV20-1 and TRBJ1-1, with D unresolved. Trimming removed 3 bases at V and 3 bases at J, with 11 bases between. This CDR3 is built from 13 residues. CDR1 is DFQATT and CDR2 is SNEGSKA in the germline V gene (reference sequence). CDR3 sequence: CSASRVYDTEAFF. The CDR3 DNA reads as TGCAGTGCTAGCCGGGTGTACGACACTGAAGCTTTCTTT.

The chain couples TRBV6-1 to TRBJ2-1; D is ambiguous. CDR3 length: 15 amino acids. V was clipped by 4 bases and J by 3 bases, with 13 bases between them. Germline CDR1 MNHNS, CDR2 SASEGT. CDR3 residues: CASSVWTPGYNEQFF. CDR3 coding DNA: TGTGCCAGCAGTGTTTGGACGCCCGGCTACAATGAGCAGTTCTTC.

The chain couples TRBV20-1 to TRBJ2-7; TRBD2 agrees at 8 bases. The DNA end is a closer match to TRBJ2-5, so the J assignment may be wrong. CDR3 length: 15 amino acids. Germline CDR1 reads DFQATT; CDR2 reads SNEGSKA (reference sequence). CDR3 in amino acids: CSATTDSGTQETQYF. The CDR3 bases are TGCAGTGCTACTACGGATAGCGGGACCCAAGAGACCCAGTACTTC.

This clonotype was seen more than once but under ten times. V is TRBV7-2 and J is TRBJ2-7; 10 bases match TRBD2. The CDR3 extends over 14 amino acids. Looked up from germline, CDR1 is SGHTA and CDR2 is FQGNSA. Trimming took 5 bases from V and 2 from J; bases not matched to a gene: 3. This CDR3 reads CASSVLAGTYEQYF. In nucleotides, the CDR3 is TGTGCCAGCAGCGTACTAGCGGGGACCTACGAGCAGTACTTC.

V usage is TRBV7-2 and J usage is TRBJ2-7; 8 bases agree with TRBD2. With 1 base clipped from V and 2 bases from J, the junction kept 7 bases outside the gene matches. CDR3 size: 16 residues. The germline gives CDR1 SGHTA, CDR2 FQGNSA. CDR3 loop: CASSLESSGGPYEQYF. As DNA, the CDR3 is TGTGCCAGCAGCTTAGAATCAAGCGGGGGACCCTACGAGCAGTACTTC.

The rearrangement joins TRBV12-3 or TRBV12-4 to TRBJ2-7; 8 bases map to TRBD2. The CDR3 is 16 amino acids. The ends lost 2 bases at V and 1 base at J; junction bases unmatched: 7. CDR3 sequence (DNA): TGTGCCAGCAGTTTAAGTGGTAGCGGGATTTCCTACGAGCAGTACTTC. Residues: CASSLSGSGISYEQYF.

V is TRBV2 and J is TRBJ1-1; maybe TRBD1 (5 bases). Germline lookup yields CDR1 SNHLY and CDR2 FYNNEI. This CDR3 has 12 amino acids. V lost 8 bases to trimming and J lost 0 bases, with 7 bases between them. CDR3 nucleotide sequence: TGTGCCAGCCACAGGTTGAACACTGAAGCTTTCTTT. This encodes CASHRLNTEAFF.

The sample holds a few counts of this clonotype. The CDR3 bases are TGTGCCAGCAAAAGCGGGGGGAGCTCCTACAATGAGCAGTTCTTC. It translates to CASKSGGSSYNEQFF. This chain uses TRBV6-1 with TRBJ2-1; 9 nucleotides agree with TRBD2. The germline gives CDR1 MNHNS, CDR2 SASEGT. V gave up 7 bases and J gave up 0 bases; unmatched junction bases: 4. CDR3 length equals 15 residues.

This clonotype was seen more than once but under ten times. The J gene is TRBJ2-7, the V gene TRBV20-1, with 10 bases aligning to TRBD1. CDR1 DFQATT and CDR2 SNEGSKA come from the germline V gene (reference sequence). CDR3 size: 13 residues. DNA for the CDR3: TGCAGCGATCCGGGACAGGGGAACTACGAGCAGTACTTC. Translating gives CSDPGQGNYEQYF.

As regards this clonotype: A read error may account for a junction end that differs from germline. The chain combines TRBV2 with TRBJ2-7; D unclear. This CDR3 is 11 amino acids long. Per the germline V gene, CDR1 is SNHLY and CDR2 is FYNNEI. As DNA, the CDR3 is TGCGCCAGCCAGATCTCCTACGAGCAGTACTTC. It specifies CASQISYEQYF.

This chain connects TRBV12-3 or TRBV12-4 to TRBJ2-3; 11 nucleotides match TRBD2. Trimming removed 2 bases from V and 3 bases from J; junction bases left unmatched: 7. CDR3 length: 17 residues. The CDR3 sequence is CASSLLPSGGLTDTQYF. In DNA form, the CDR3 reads TGTGCCAGCAGTTTACTTCCTAGCGGGGGGTTAACAGATACGCAGTATTTT.

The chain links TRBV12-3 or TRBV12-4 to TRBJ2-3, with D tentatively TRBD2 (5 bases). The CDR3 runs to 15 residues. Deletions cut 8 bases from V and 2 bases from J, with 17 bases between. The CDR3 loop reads CASSGMWLFTDTQYF. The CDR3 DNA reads TGTGCCAGCTCGGGGATGTGGCTCTTCACAGATACGCAGTATTTT.